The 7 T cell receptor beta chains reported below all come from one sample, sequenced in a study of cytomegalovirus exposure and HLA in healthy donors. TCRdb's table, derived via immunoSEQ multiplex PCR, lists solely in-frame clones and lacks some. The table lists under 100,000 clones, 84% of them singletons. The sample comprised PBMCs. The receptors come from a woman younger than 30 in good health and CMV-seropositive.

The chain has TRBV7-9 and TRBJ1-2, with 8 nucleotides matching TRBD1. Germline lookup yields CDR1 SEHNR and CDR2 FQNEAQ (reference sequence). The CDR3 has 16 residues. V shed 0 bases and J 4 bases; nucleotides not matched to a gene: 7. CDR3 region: CASSLAPPDRAYGYTF. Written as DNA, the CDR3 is TGTGCCAGCAGCTTAGCTCCCCCGGACAGGGCCTATGGCTACACCTTC.

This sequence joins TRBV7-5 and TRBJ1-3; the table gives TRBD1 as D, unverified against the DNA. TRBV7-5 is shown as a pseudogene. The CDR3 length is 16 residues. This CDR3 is CARSLNRRCSGNTIYF. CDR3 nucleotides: TGTGCCAGAAGCTTGAACAGGAGATGCTCTGGAAACACCATATATTTT.

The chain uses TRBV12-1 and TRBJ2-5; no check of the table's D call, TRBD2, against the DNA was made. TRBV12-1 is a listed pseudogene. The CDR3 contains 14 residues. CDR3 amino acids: CASSFRLGQETQYF. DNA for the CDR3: TGTGCCAGCAGCTTTCGTCTAGGACAAGAGACCCAGTACTTC.

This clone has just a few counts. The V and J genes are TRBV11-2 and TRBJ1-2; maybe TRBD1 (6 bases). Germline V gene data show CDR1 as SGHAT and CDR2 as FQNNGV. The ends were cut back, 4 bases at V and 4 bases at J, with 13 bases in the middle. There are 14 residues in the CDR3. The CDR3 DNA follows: TGTGCCAGCAGCTCCAACTGGGACATCTATGGCTACACCTTC. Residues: CASSSNWDIYGYTF.

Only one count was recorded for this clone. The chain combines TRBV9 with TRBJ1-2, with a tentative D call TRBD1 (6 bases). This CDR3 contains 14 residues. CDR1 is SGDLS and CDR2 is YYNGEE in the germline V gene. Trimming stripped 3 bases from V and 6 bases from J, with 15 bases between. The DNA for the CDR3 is TGTGCCAGCAGCGATGGGACAAGGAAGGATGGCTACACCTTC. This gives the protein CASSDGTRKDGYTF. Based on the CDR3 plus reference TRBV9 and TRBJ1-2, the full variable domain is DSGVTQTPKHLITATGQRVTLRCSPRSGDLSVYWYQQSLDQGLQFLIQYYNGEERAKGNILERFSAQQFPDLHSELNLSSLELGDSALYFCASSDGTRKDGYTFGSGTRLTVV.

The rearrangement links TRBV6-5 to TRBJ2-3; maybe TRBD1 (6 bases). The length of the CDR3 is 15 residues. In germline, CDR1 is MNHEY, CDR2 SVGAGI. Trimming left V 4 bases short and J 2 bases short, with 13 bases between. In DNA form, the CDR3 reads TGTGCCAGCAGTTGGAGACAGGCGGACACAGATACGCAGTATTTT. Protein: CASSWRQADTDTQYF.

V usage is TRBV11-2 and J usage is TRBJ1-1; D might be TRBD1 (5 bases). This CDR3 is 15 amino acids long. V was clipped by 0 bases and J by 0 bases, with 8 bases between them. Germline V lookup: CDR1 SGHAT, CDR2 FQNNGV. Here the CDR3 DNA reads TGTGCCAGCAGCTTAGACAGGGTGATGAACACTGAAGCTTTCTTT. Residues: CASSLDRVMNTEAFF.